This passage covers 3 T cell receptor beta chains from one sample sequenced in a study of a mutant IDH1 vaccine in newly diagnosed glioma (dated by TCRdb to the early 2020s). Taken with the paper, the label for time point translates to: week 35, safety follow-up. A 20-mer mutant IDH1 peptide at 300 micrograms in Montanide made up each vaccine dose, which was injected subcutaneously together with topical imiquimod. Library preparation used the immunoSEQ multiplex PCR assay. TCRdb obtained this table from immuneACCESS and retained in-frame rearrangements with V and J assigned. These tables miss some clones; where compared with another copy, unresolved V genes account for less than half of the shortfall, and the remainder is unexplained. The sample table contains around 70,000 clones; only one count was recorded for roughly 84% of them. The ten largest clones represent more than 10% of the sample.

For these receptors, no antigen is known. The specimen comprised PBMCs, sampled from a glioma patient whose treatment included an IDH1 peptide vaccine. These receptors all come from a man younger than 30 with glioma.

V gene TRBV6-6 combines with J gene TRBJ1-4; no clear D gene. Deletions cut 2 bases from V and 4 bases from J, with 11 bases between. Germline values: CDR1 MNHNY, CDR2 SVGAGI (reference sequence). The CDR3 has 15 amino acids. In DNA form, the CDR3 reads TGTGCCAGCAGTTACCCCATGACGGTTAATGAAAAACTGTTTTTT. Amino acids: CASSYPMTVNEKLFF.

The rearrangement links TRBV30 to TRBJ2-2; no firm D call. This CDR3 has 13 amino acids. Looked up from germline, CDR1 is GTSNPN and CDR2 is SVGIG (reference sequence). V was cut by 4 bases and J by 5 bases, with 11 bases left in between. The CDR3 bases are TGTGCCTGGACCCATAAAAAGACCGGGGAGCTGTTTTTT. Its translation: CAWTHKKTGELFF.

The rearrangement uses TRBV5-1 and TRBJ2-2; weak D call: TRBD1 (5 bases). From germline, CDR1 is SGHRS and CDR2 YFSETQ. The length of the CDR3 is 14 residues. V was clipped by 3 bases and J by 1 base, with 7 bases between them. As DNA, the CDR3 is TGCGCCAGCAGCTCAACAGGGAACACCGGGGAGCTGTTTTTT. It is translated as CASSSTGNTGELFF.